The TCR beta chain under discussion was sequenced for a study of T cells in localized non-small cell lung cancer (dated by TCRdb to about 2020). Regarding the research as a whole: The study analyzed T cell repertoires of 236 early-stage NSCLC patients, comparing tumors and uninvolved tumor-adjacent lungs. The cohort comprised 236 treatment-naïve NSCLC patients with resected, localized lung tumors. NSCLC patients had a mean age of roughly 66 years, and fewer than 150 were male and 85 to 110 female.

V is reduced by 5 bases and J by 10 bases, leaving a spacing of 21 bases between them. Its CDR3 holds 16 amino acids, cysteine through phenylalanine. Solely the CDR3 DNA is kept, with 48 bases framed from the first base. The germline V gene provides CDR1 KGHSH and CDR2 LQKENI. Worth noting for this clone: The antigen it binds to is not known. It has no much larger one-base neighbor in the sample; base qualities were not kept.

At diagnosis, tumor, uninvolved tumor-adjacent lung and peripheral blood were collected and then preserved as a mix of FFPE and fresh-frozen material. Blood samples were analyzed as peripheral blood mononuclear cells for TCR repertoire profiling. The immunoSEQ Assay was used to sequence TCR beta CDR3 regions from DNA. In the authors' own workflow: T cell density was computed as TCR beta template counts normalized to usable DNA estimated by amplifying housekeeping genes. The preseqR package was used to estimate richness by extrapolating to 400,000 templates for PBMC samples and to 120,000 templates for tissue samples. Clonality was taken to be one minus Pielou's evenness. To identify tissue-enriched TCRs, differential abundance testing was run on productive amino-acid clonotypes with a minimum total count of 5 and an alpha of 0.1. Repertoire overlap between compartments was quantified with the Jaccard Index and Morisita Overlap Index. GLIPH clustered TCR beta CDR3s with public tetramer-defined viral CDR3s; viral motifs required at least three viral sequences plus V-gene enrichment. TCRdb provides this immuneACCESS table in a form limited to in-frame rearrangements. Some clones are lacking; in checked studies, under half of them reflect an unresolved V gene, and why the rest are absent is not known. The V and J calls and the clone size are those of that table, but D and trimming were determined from the DNA. For this sample there are about 24,000 clones; 88% appear just once. The ten largest clones add up to roughly 6.2% of the sample.

What the work shows at the level of the full study, not this receptor alone: Because the study design was exploratory, TCR variables were selected using unadjusted p-values without false-discovery rate correction. Uninvolved tumor-adjacent lung showed the highest T cell clonality, higher than tumor, which suggests more focused antigenic responses in the adjacent lung. Because multi-region tumor sequencing was not done, intratumor heterogeneity could not be ruled out. Of the top 100 tumor clones, a median of about 53 were detected in paired uninvolved adjacent lung; 28 were also among that lung's top 100. Higher blood T cell density associated with longer overall survival, while higher adjacent-lung clonality associated with shorter survival.

The V gene is TRBV18 and the J gene is TRBJ1-6; TRBD1 is a weak D gene call, 6 bases matching. The clonotype comes from a man aged 35-69 years with stage II lung adenocarcinoma. Specimen: PBMCs, collected before any cancer treatment. The DNA sequence reads TGTGCCAGCTCATCTGGCGTCGAGGGGGGAAGGTCACCCCTCCACTTT. This codes for CASSSGVEGGRSPLHF. With the portions outside the CDR3 filled from the reference TRBV18 and TRBJ1-6 genes, the complete variable region becomes NAGVMQNPRHLVRRRGQEARLRCSPMKGHSHVYWYRQLPEEGLKFMVYLQKENIIDESGMPKERFSAEFPKEGPSILRIQQVVRGDSAAYFCASSSGVEGGRSPLHFGNGTRLTVT.